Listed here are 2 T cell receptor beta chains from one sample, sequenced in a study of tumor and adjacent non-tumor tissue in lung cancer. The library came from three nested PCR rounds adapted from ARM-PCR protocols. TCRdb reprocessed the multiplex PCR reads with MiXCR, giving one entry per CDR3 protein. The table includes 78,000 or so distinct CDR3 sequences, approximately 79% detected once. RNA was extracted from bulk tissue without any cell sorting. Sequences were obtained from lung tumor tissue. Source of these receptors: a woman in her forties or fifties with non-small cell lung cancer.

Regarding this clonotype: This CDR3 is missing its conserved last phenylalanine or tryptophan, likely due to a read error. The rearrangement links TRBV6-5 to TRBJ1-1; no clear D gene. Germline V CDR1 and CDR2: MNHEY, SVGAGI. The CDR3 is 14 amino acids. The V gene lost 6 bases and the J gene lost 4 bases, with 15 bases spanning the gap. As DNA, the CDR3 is TGTGCCAGCAGCACACACGAAATGAGCACTGAAGCTTTCTCT. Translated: CASSTHEMSTEAFS.

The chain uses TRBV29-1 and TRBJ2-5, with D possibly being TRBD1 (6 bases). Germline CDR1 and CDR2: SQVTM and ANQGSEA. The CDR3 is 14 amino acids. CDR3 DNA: TGCAGTGTCCAGGATAAAGGCGCAGGGGTGACCCAGTACTTC. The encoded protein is CSVQDKGAGVTQYF.